One sample yielded the 17 T cell receptor beta chains listed below, sequenced in a study of response to subunit inactivated influenza vaccine. TCRdb called the RT-PCR reads again in MiXCR, with one record for every CDR3 protein. The sample has more than 200,000 distinct CDR3 sequences, 12% seen once; the top ten hold 7.8%. This material consisted of non-naive T cells sorted from PBMCs, taken roughly 2 weeks before vaccination. These receptors were collected from a man in his fifties or sixties who received an inactivated influenza vaccine.

This clonotype was observed a few times. This chain joins TRBV7-2 and TRBJ2-1, with D hard to call. Trimming pared 3 bases from V and 3 bases from J, leaving 9 bases between. This CDR3 spans 14 amino acids. The germline V gene encodes CDR1 SGHTA and CDR2 FQGNSA. The CDR3 here is CASSFAIDYNEQFF. Here the CDR3 DNA reads TGTGCCAGCAGCTTCGCTATAGACTACAATGAGCAGTTCTTC.

The rearrangement joins TRBV24-1 to TRBJ2-5; D is possibly TRBD2 (5 bases). V dropped 2 bases and J dropped 7 bases, with 13 bases sitting between them. From germline, CDR1 is KGHDR and CDR2 SFDVKD. The CDR3 totals 14 residues. CDR3 sequence: CATSDSDSWVTQYF. CDR3 sequence (DNA): TGTGCCACCAGTGATTCGGACTCTTGGGTGACCCAGTACTTC.

Many counts were recorded for this clonotype. This rearrangement joins TRBV29-1 to TRBJ1-4, with TRBD1 identical over 12 bases. The CDR3 length is 15 residues. CDR1 and CDR2 from the germline V gene are SQVTM and ANQGSEA. With 6 bases clipped from V and 4 bases from J, the junction kept 6 bases outside the gene matches. CDR3 in DNA: TGCAGCGTGGGGACAGGGGGCGGTAGTAATGAAAAACTGTTTTTT. Translated, it gives CSVGTGGGSNEKLFF.

In this sample, this clonotype turned up a few times. V gene TRBV20-1 combines with J gene TRBJ2-1; 9 bases map to TRBD1. This CDR3 comprises 13 residues. J was trimmed by 5 bases and V by 3 bases; bases with no gene match: 2. CDR1 DFQATT and CDR2 SNEGSKA come from the germline V gene (reference sequence). The CDR3 sequence is CSASRTGDNEQFF. The CDR3 DNA is TGCAGTGCTAGCCGGACAGGGGACAATGAGCAGTTCTTC.

This clonotype was found many times. CDR3 in amino acids: CASSPTFGTGEEQYF. DNA for the CDR3: TGCGCCAGCAGCCCAACGTTTGGGACAGGGGAAGAGCAGTACTTC. This chain uses TRBV4-3 with TRBJ2-7; 10 bases are shared with TRBD1. The germline CDR1 and CDR2 sequences are LGHNA and YSLEER. V shed 4 bases, J shed 7 bases, and the junction held 10 bases outside the gene matches. The CDR3 has 15 residues.

This clonotype was picked up a small number of times. This chain joins TRBV6-2 or TRBV6-3 and TRBJ2-1, with 10 bases aligning to TRBD2. The CDR3 totals 18 residues. CDR1 MNHEY and CDR2 SVGEGT come from the germline V gene. Trimming cost V 0 bases and J 5 bases; bases outside gene matches: 10. CDR3 residues: CASSYSTSGRAMDNEQFF. The CDR3 region has the DNA TGTGCCAGCAGTTACTCGACCAGCGGGAGGGCCATGGACAATGAGCAGTTCTTC.

The V and J genes are TRBV5-6 and TRBJ2-1; 7 bases align to TRBD2. The junction had 11 bases not matched to a gene; V was cut back by 4 bases and J by 7 bases. The germline V gene has CDR1 SGHDT and CDR2 YYEEEE. CDR3 length: 15 amino acids. The CDR3 region is CASSLLGEGNNEQFF. CDR3 DNA: TGTGCCAGCAGCCTGTTGGGGGAGGGGAATAATGAGCAGTTCTTC.

This clonotype showed up just a few times. This chain connects TRBV4-2 to TRBJ1-1; D is undetermined. There are 16 residues in the CDR3. Germline values: CDR1 LGHNA, CDR2 YNFKEQ. V was shortened by 1 base and J by 1 base, with 13 bases between the two germline ends. DNA for the CDR3: TGTGCCAGCAGCCAAGGGGTTGGGCAGAGGAACACTGAAGCTTTCTTT. Its translation: CASSQGVGQRNTEAFF.

Ten or more counts support this clonotype. The gene calls are TRBV24-1 and TRBJ2-1; tentatively, D is TRBD1 or TRBD2 (5 bases each). The CDR3 consists of 16 residues. V gave up 5 bases and J gave up 2 bases, with 15 bases separating them. CDR1 is KGHDR, CDR2 SFDVKD, per germline. CDR3 protein: CATSGGEILTYNEQFF. The CDR3 coding sequence is TGTGCCACCAGTGGAGGGGAAATCCTGACCTACAATGAGCAGTTCTTC.

This clonotype was counted only a few times. The rearrangement links TRBV7-9 to TRBJ1-5, with TRBD1 as a possible D gene (5 bases). The CDR3 covers 12 residues. Germline values: CDR1 SEHNR, CDR2 FQNEAQ (reference sequence). Trimming stripped 6 bases from V and 6 bases from J, with 9 bases between. The CDR3, as DNA: TGTGCCAGCAGACTCGACAGTCAGCCCCAGCATTTT. Protein product: CASRLDSQPQHF.

This clonotype came up many times. The J gene is TRBJ2-7, the V gene TRBV24-1; a weak D match, TRBD2 (5 bases). The CDR3 is 14 residues long. Trimming took off 4 bases at V and 7 bases at J, with 16 bases between the two ends. Germline loops: CDR1 KGHDR, CDR2 SFDVKD. The CDR3 reads CATSDDGDVGEQYF. CDR3 nucleotides: TGTGCCACCAGTGACGACGGGGATGTAGGGGAGCAGTACTTC.

This clonotype has a count of ten or more. This chain connects TRBV6-2 or TRBV6-3 to TRBJ2-3; D is possibly TRBD1 (6 bases). The CDR3 has 13 residues. Germline V gene sequence: CDR1 MNHEY, CDR2 SVGEGT. V dropped 5 bases and J dropped 6 bases, with 12 bases sitting between them. For the CDR3, the DNA is TGTGCCAGCAGTACAGACCAGGGGGATACGCAGTATTTT. Translated, it gives CASSTDQGDTQYF.

The chain recombines TRBV14 with TRBJ2-7; TRBD1 is a possible D gene (5 bases). CDR1 is SGHDN, CDR2 FVKESK, per germline. V was shortened by 2 bases and J by 4 bases, with 12 bases between the two germline ends. The length of the CDR3 is 14 residues. CDR3: CASSQYPGWYEQYF. The CDR3 DNA follows: TGTGCCAGCAGCCAATACCCAGGGTGGTACGAGCAGTACTTC.

This clonotype was observed a handful of times. V and J are TRBV4-3 and TRBJ1-3; no clear D. The V gene's germline CDR1 is LGHNA and CDR2 YSLEER. The V and J ends lost 0 bases and 0 bases respectively, with 15 bases between them. CDR3 length equals 18 residues. CDR3 in amino acids: CASSQDRVVGSSGNTIYF. Written as DNA, the CDR3 is TGCGCCAGCAGCCAAGATCGGGTGGTCGGAAGCTCTGGAAACACCATATATTTT.

V usage is TRBV5-1 and J usage is TRBJ2-1; D unclear. The CDR3 length is 14 residues. Germline CDR1 and CDR2: SGHRS and YFSETQ. V was cut by 0 bases and J by 9 bases, with 13 bases left in between. The CDR3 sequence: CASSLGQEWSEQFF. The CDR3 DNA reads TGCGCCAGCAGCTTGGGCCAGGAGTGGAGTGAGCAGTTCTTC.

The chain joins TRBV4-3 to TRBJ2-1; no clear D. CDR3 length: 19 residues. Germline V gene lookup returns CDR1 LGHNA and CDR2 YSLEER. Trimming left V 1 base short and J 1 base short, with 20 bases between. The CDR3 DNA sequence: TGCGCCAGCAGCCAAGGCATTGATAGTTTGAAGTGGTCCTACAATGAGCAGTTCTTC. It codes for CASSQGIDSLKWSYNEQFF.

At least ten counts were recorded for this clonotype. This sequence joins TRBV28 and TRBJ2-7; 13 bases align to TRBD2. Germline V gene sequence: CDR1 MDHEN, CDR2 SYDVKM. The CDR3 is 18 amino acids. V trimming: 5 bases; J trimming: 6 bases; junction bases outside the gene matches: 16. CDR3 loop: CASSHRGQWTSGSPEQYF. The CDR3 DNA follows: TGTGCCAGCAGTCACCGTGGCCAGTGGACTAGCGGGAGTCCCGAGCAGTACTTC.